Shown below are 20 T cell receptor beta chains from a single sample sequenced in a study of T-cell memory formation after mild COVID-19. TCRdb reanalysed the 5' RACE reads using MiXCR and keeps one entry per CDR3 protein. The table has 200,000 to 300,000 distinct CDR3 sequences, about 16% seen once. The specimen sequenced was PBMCs or a T cell subset sorted from them (not recorded which). The receptors were gathered from an adult woman who had mild COVID-19 (a few samples of this study predate the infection). Cell type and time point are not known.

This chain links TRBV4-2 with TRBJ2-1, with 8 bases aligning to TRBD1. In germline, CDR1 is LGHNA, CDR2 YNFKEQ. V lost 4 bases and J lost 6; bases outside the gene matches: 14. CDR3 length: 17 residues. The CDR3 sequence: CASSLTAQGVWGNEQFF. In DNA form, the CDR3 reads TGTGCCAGCAGCCTAACCGCACAGGGGGTTTGGGGCAATGAGCAGTTCTTC.

This clonotype was picked up many times. The CDR3 reads CASSSRGSGSKGDEQYF. The DNA for the CDR3 is TGCGCCAGCAGCTCCCGGGGTAGCGGGAGCAAGGGGGACGAGCAGTACTTC. This rearrangement joins TRBV5-1 to TRBJ2-7; 9 bases align to TRBD2. Trimming cost V 3 bases and J 5 bases; bases outside gene matches: 15. The CDR3 is 17 amino acids. CDR1 is SGHRS and CDR2 is YFSETQ in the germline V gene.

The J gene is TRBJ2-2, the V gene TRBV7-2; 7 bases agree with TRBD1. CDR3 length: 13 residues. V shed 5 bases and J 7 bases; nucleotides not matched to a gene: 4. Per the germline V gene, CDR1 is SGHTA and CDR2 is FQGNSA. The CDR3 spells CASSPGGIGELFF. For the CDR3, the DNA is TGTGCCAGCAGCCCAGGGGGTATCGGGGAGCTGTTTTTT.

This rearrangement joins TRBV24-1 to TRBJ2-5; the D is unclear. The CDR3 consists of 16 residues. The V gene lost 1 base and the J gene lost 0 bases, with 11 bases spanning the gap. Germline-derived CDR1 and CDR2 are KGHDR and SFDVKD. The CDR3 loop reads CATSDFSQNYQETQYF. The CDR3 DNA reads TGTGCCACCAGTGATTTTAGCCAGAACTACCAAGAGACCCAGTACTTC.

V usage is TRBV7-9 and J usage is TRBJ2-5; 8 nucleotides align to TRBD2. With 0 bases clipped from V and 1 base from J, the junction kept 1 base outside the gene matches. This CDR3 region has 15 residues. Germline CDR1 reads SEHNR; CDR2 reads FQNEAQ (reference sequence). CDR3 nucleotide sequence: TGTGCCAGCAGCTTAGCCCTAGCGGGCCAAGAGACCCAGTACTTC. Translated: CASSLALAGQETQYF.

This clonotype showed up just a few times. As DNA, the CDR3 is TGTGCCAGCAGCCCCCTCCGGGGCGGTGAGCAGTTCTTC. Translation: CASSPLRGGEQFF. The chain uses TRBV3-1 and TRBJ2-1; D may match TRBD1 or TRBD2 (5 bases each). The CDR3 contains 13 residues. The germline V gene encodes CDR1 LGHDT and CDR2 YNNKEL (reference sequence). V was cut by 4 bases and J by 9 bases, with 13 bases left in between.

The chain links TRBV20-1 to TRBJ1-3, with a possible D match to TRBD1 (5 bases). Trimming took 3 bases from V and 4 from J, leaving 10 bases between them. Germline assignment: CDR1 DFQATT and CDR2 SNEGSKA (reference sequence). This CDR3 has 13 amino acids. CDR3 in amino acids: CSARTGLGNTIYF. In DNA form, the CDR3 reads TGCAGTGCTAGGACGGGGCTGGGAAACACCATATATTTT.

This clonotype has just a few counts. The genes are TRBV5-4 and TRBJ2-5, with 10 bases identical to TRBD2. The CDR3 is made up of 15 amino acids. Germline CDR1 reads SGHNT; CDR2 reads YYREEE (reference sequence). The V gene end was trimmed by 4 bases and the J gene end by 10 bases; junction bases not matched to a gene: 13. CDR3 in amino acids: CASSRIAGGPWGQYF. As DNA, the CDR3 is TGTGCCAGCAGCCGAATAGCGGGAGGCCCTTGGGGCCAGTACTTC.

The V and J genes are TRBV2 and TRBJ1-1, with D hard to call. Germline CDR1 SNHLY, CDR2 FYNNEI. CDR3 size: 14 residues. Trimming stripped 3 bases from V and 0 bases from J, with 8 bases between. In nucleotides, the CDR3 is TGTGCCAGCAGTGAGGGCCGGATGAACACTGAAGCTTTCTTT. Translation: CASSEGRMNTEAFF.

This clonotype was seen a handful of times. V gene TRBV18 combines with J gene TRBJ1-1; D remains unclear. Germline V gene data show CDR1 as KGHSH and CDR2 as LQKENI. With 3 bases removed from V and 2 bases from J, the gap between germline ends came to 13 bases. This CDR3 is built from 15 residues. Here the CDR3 reads CASSPPRVSNTEAFF. CDR3 nucleotides: TGTGCCAGCTCACCGCCAAGGGTTTCCAACACTGAAGCTTTCTTT.

This chain connects TRBV5-5 to TRBJ1-2, with D tentatively TRBD1 (6 bases). The germline V gene encodes CDR1 SGHKS and CDR2 YYEKEE (reference sequence). The CDR3 covers 17 residues. With 0 bases removed from V and 10 bases from J, the gap between germline ends came to 25 bases. As DNA, the CDR3 is TGTGCCAGCAGCTTGGGGCCCCTCCCGGGGGGCGATGGTGCCTACACCTTC. This gives the protein CASSLGPLPGGDGAYTF.

The chain combines TRBV5-6 with TRBJ2-2; unclear D gene. The V and J ends lost 6 bases and 13 bases respectively, with 19 bases between them. The CDR3 consists of 13 residues. CDR1 is SGHDT, CDR2 YYEEEE, per germline. The CDR3 nucleotides are TGTGCCAGCACCCCATTTGTATCGGGTGGGCTGTTTTTT. Translation gives CASTPFVSGGLFF.

This clonotype was detected many times. The chain links TRBV5-1 to TRBJ1-5; no firm D call. Deletions cut 5 bases from V and 2 bases from J, with 8 bases between. Germline values: CDR1 SGHRS, CDR2 YFSETQ. The CDR3 is 13 residues long. As DNA, the CDR3 is TGCGCCAGCAGTCCCGAGGGCAATCAGCCCCAGCATTTT. Protein: CASSPEGNQPQHF.

This clonotype was seen only a few times. This chain joins TRBV4-2 and TRBJ2-3; 11 positions agree with TRBD2. This CDR3 is 20 amino acids long. V gave up 8 bases and J gave up 3 bases; unmatched junction bases: 22. CDR1 and CDR2 (germline): LGHNA, YNFKEQ. CDR3 bases: TGTGCCAGCGAAAGAAAGCCTGGCACTAGCGGGAGTCTAAGAACAGATACGCAGTATTTT. Encoded protein: CASERKPGTSGSLRTDTQYF.

Only a few counts were recorded for this clonotype. J is TRBJ2-3 and V is TRBV5-1; TRBD2 matches at 10 bases. Germline V gene sequence: CDR1 SGHRS, CDR2 YFSETQ. This CDR3 has 16 residues. J gave up 3 bases and V 0 bases, and 4 bases lay outside the gene matches. The CDR3, as DNA: TGCGCCAGCAGCTTGGTCGGTAGCGGGAGGACAGATACGCAGTATTTT. It encodes CASSLVGSGRTDTQYF. The variable domain in full, completed from reference TRBV5-1 and TRBJ2-3, reads KAGVTQTPRYLIKTRGQQVTLSCSPISGHRSVSWYQQTPGQGLQFLFEYFSETQRNKGNFPGRFSGRQFSNSRSEMNVSTLELGDSALYLCASSLVGSGRTDTQYFGPGTRLTVL.

The rearrangement links TRBV7-6 to TRBJ2-1, with D perhaps being TRBD1 or TRBD2 (6 bases each). Trimming removed 1 base from V and 10 bases from J, with 17 bases in between. The CDR3 extends over 15 amino acids. Germline CDR1 is SGHVS and CDR2 is FNYEAQ. The CDR3 DNA reads as TGTGCCAGCAGCTTAGTAGGGGGGCAGGGCTGGGAGCAGTTCTTC. Translating it yields CASSLVGGQGWEQFF.

This clonotype occurred a few times. This chain links TRBV19 with TRBJ2-5, with 10 bases that match TRBD2. V shed 6 bases and J 5 bases; nucleotides not matched to a gene: 15. The germline V gene has CDR1 LNHDA and CDR2 SQIVND (reference sequence). This CDR3 is 17 amino acids long. The CDR3: CASRKRVPSGRTETQYF. CDR3 nucleotide sequence: TGTGCCAGTAGAAAGAGAGTTCCTAGCGGGAGAACGGAGACCCAGTACTTC.

The genes are TRBV7-2 and TRBJ1-4; weak D call: TRBD1 (5 bases). This CDR3 has 16 residues. The V end was cut by 4 bases, the J end by 5 bases, with 17 bases between. Per the germline V gene, CDR1 is SGHTA and CDR2 is FQGNSA. The CDR3 is CASSSPGGTLNEKLFF. Written as DNA, the CDR3 is TGTGCCAGCAGCTCCCCCGGGGGGACGCTGAATGAAAAACTGTTTTTT.

This clonotype was recorded a few times. The chain carries TRBV7-8 and TRBJ2-1; TRBD2 aligns across 10 bases. The CDR3 consists of 17 residues. Germline V lookup: CDR1 SGHVS, CDR2 FQNEAQ. J gave up 7 bases and V 5 bases, and 14 bases lay outside the gene matches. The CDR3 nucleotides are TGTGCCAGCAGCGAAATAGGAGCGGGAGGGGTGCGGAATGAGCAGTTCTTC. Amino acid sequence: CASSEIGAGGVRNEQFF.

The chain uses TRBV4-1 and TRBJ2-7, with 10 bases that match TRBD1. The germline V gene encodes CDR1 MGHRA and CDR2 YSYEKL. The J segment lost 7 bases and the V segment lost 2 bases, leaving 8 bases of the junction unmatched. The CDR3 is 15 amino acids. This CDR3 is CASSQPGTGVYEQYF. The DNA of the CDR3 is TGCGCCAGCAGCCAACCCGGGACAGGGGTGTATGAGCAGTACTTC.